This TCR beta chain was observed in a study of T cell responses to AZD1222 COVID-19 vaccine. The germline CDR1 and CDR2 sequences are LNHNV and YYDKDF (reference sequence). This CDR3 contains 16 residues. Trimming cost V 0 bases and J 4 bases; bases outside gene matches: 7. General observations from the study: Mostly white British, mostly female donors; authors suggested clonal diversity may be underestimated. Only a handful of people who got AZD1222 tested seropositive at baseline.

TCRdb's table, derived via immunoSEQ multiplex PCR, lists solely in-frame clones and lacks some. The sample carries more than 15,000 clones, 80% recorded once. This clone was seen a few times. Antigen: not known. This chain uses TRBV15 with TRBJ2-3; 7 bases align to TRBD2. This material consisted of peripheral blood, taken 28 days after the second AZD1222 dose. This clonotype originated in an adult who received the AZD1222 COVID-19 vaccine. The CDR3 sequence: CATSRESGAGADTQYF. CDR3 nucleotides: TGTGCCACCAGCAGAGAGAGCGGGGCGGGCGCAGATACGCAGTATTTT.